One and the same sample provided the 26 T cell receptor beta chains below, sequenced in a study of T cells in Graves' hyperthyroidism and ophthalmopathy. TCR beta CDR3 regions were amplified from RNA transcripts. The primer set for the first-round RT-PCR of the TCR CDR3 was HTBI. TCRdb re-called the multiplex PCR reads through MiXCR, storing one row per CDR3 protein. The sample lists 250,000 to 300,000 distinct CDR3 sequences; approximately 13% were seen once. What was sequenced was blood. These receptors all stem from a woman in her thirties or forties with Graves' hyperthyroidism.

This clonotype was seen many times. The chain carries TRBV6-1 and TRBJ2-7, with D possibly matching TRBD2 (6 bases). The CDR3 runs 11 residues. Germline V gives CDR1 MNHNS, CDR2 SASEGT. The V gene lost 7 bases and the J gene lost 4 bases, with 8 bases spanning the gap. The CDR3 coding sequence is TGTGCCAGCATGCGGGATTACGAGCAGTACTTC. Translated, it gives CASMRDYEQYF.

The chain recombines TRBV5-1 with TRBJ2-7; the D is unclear. Germline assignment: CDR1 SGHRS and CDR2 YFSETQ. This CDR3 comprises 14 residues. Between the trimmed V and J ends, which lost 2 bases and 1 base, there was a span of 10 bases. Written as DNA, the CDR3 is TGCGCCAGCAGCTTCCAGGACGGATCCTACGAGCAGTACTTC. Protein product: CASSFQDGSYEQYF.

This clonotype occurred many times. V and J are TRBV14 and TRBJ1-1; D not resolved. In germline, CDR1 is SGHDN, CDR2 FVKESK. The CDR3 runs 13 residues. Trimming removed 1 base from V and 3 bases from J, with 6 bases in between. The CDR3 loop reads CASSQVLDTEAFF. The CDR3 coding sequence is TGTGCCAGCAGCCAAGTCCTTGACACTGAAGCTTTCTTT.

This clonotype occurred many times. This chain connects TRBV2 to TRBJ1-6; TRBD1 matches at 7 bases. With 10 bases clipped from V and 6 bases from J, the junction kept 6 bases outside the gene matches. The CDR3 extends over 13 amino acids. Germline V gene data show CDR1 as SNHLY and CDR2 as FYNNEI. The DNA of the CDR3 is TGTGCCAACCTACAGGGGATTAATTCACCCCTCCACTTT. Translating gives CANLQGINSPLHF.

The chain couples TRBV6-2 or TRBV6-3 to TRBJ2-1; 14 nucleotides agree with TRBD2. The CDR3 sequence is 17 residues long. The junction had 11 bases not matched to a gene; V was cut back by 6 bases and J by 7 bases. Germline V gives CDR1 MNHEY, CDR2 SVGEGT. CDR3 in DNA: TGTGCCAGCAGGGGACTAGCGGGAGTAGGTATTGGGAATGAGCAGTTCTTC. As protein: CASRGLAGVGIGNEQFF.

This clonotype was recorded many times. This chain uses TRBV11-2 with TRBJ1-1, with D unresolved. CDR1 SGHAT and CDR2 FQNNGV come from the germline V gene. This CDR3 is 14 amino acids long. V was shortened by 3 bases and J by 2 bases, with 10 bases between the two germline ends. Written as DNA, the CDR3 is TGTGCCAGCAGCTTCGAGGGTCGTAACACTGAAGCTTTCTTT. Residues: CASSFEGRNTEAFF.

V and J are TRBV7-9 and TRBJ2-7, with 10 bases that match TRBD1. Germline V gene data show CDR1 as SEHNR and CDR2 as FQNEAQ (reference sequence). The CDR3 is made up of 18 amino acids. V lost 3 bases, J lost 0 bases, and 11 bases stayed unmatched. CDR3 protein: CASSLPASGTGASYEQYF. CDR3 bases: TGTGCCAGCAGCTTGCCCGCCTCCGGGACAGGGGCCTCCTACGAGCAGTACTTC.

This clonotype was seen at least ten times. The chain has TRBV7-9 and TRBJ2-1; tentatively, D is TRBD1 or TRBD2 (5 bases each). The germline V and J ends were trimmed by 3 bases and 6 bases, with 12 bases remaining between them. The germline V gene has CDR1 SEHNR and CDR2 FQNEAQ (reference sequence). The CDR3 totals 14 residues. CDR3 DNA sequence: TGTGCCAGCAGCTTCCAGTGGGGGAGCAATGAGCAGTTCTTC. It specifies CASSFQWGSNEQFF.

This clonotype was detected ten times or more. The genes are TRBV2 and TRBJ1-2, with TRBD1 as a possible D gene (6 bases). The CDR3 is 13 amino acids. The V end lost 8 bases, the J end lost 8 bases, and 18 bases lay between the germline ends. Germline V gene lookup returns CDR1 SNHLY and CDR2 FYNNEI. CDR3 sequence (DNA): TGTGCCAGCGTGGACAGTTCATATTCAGGCTACACCTTC. This codes for CASVDSSYSGYTF.

This clonotype has ten or more counts. The genes are TRBV11-2 and TRBJ2-2; no clear D. Germline loops: CDR1 SGHAT, CDR2 FQNNGV. The CDR3 is 15 residues long. Trimming pared 5 bases from V and 1 base from J, leaving 11 bases between. The CDR3 spells CASSPRVLNTGELFF. The CDR3 region has the DNA TGTGCCAGCAGCCCCCGAGTCCTGAACACCGGGGAGCTGTTTTTT.

The J gene is TRBJ2-1, the V gene TRBV12-3 or TRBV12-4, with D maybe TRBD2 (6 bases). The CDR3 is made up of 16 amino acids. With 3 bases removed from V and 2 bases from J, the gap between germline ends came to 14 bases. The CDR3 bases are TGTGCCAGCAGTTTTAGCCAGCGGGTCACCTACAATGAGCAGTTCTTC. This encodes CASSFSQRVTYNEQFF.

This clonotype was counted at least ten times. The chain couples TRBV11-2 to TRBJ2-5, with unresolved D. Trimming stripped 5 bases from V and 3 bases from J, with 10 bases between. CDR1 is SGHAT, CDR2 FQNNGV, per germline. The CDR3 spans 13 residues. The CDR3, as DNA: TGTGCCAGCAGCCCTTCAAGAAAAGAGACCCAGTACTTC. Its translation: CASSPSRKETQYF.

This clonotype was detected ten times or more. The gene calls are TRBV7-8 and TRBJ2-3, with D tentatively TRBD2 (6 bases). The CDR3 contains 15 residues. Trimming took off 5 bases at V and 0 bases at J, with 12 bases between the two ends. Looked up from germline, CDR1 is SGHVS and CDR2 is FQNEAQ. The CDR3 reads CASSALARSTDTQYF. CDR3 bases: TGTGCCAGCAGCGCCCTAGCGAGAAGCACAGATACGCAGTATTTT.

Many counts were recorded for this clonotype. The rearrangement links TRBV19 to TRBJ2-1, with TRBD2 matching over 11 bases. Germline values: CDR1 LNHDA, CDR2 SQIVND (reference sequence). This CDR3 spans 16 amino acids. V shed 4 bases and J 1 base; nucleotides not matched to a gene: 3. The DNA of the CDR3 is TGTGCCAGTAGTAGTTTAGCGGGAGGGTCCTACAATGAGCAGTTCTTC. Amino acids: CASSSLAGGSYNEQFF.

This clonotype was counted ten times or more. This rearrangement joins TRBV6-1 to TRBJ2-1; 7 bases are shared with TRBD1. The CDR3 contains 14 residues. The V gene's germline CDR1 is MNHNS and CDR2 SASEGT. J gave up 0 bases and V 6 bases, and 2 bases lay outside the gene matches. The CDR3 nucleotides read TGTGCCAGCAGATGGGACAGCTCCTACAATGAGCAGTTCTTC. Translated, it gives CASRWDSSYNEQFF.

In its sample, this clonotype was seen many times. The gene calls are TRBV30 and TRBJ1-6; TRBD1 matches 7 bases. Germline V gene lookup returns CDR1 GTSNPN and CDR2 SVGIG (reference sequence). The V gene end was trimmed by 4 bases and the J gene end by 10 bases; junction bases not matched to a gene: 7. The CDR3 length is 13 residues. This CDR3 is CAWNGDRGSPLHF. CDR3 coding DNA: TGTGCCTGGAACGGGGACAGAGGGTCACCCCTCCACTTT.

There are many counts of this clonotype. The genes are TRBV9 and TRBJ1-2; a weak D match, TRBD1 (6 bases). From germline, CDR1 is SGDLS and CDR2 YYNGEE. The germline V and J ends were trimmed by 0 bases and 7 bases, with 19 bases remaining between them. The CDR3 loop spans 16 amino acids. CDR3 coding DNA: TGTGCCAGCAGCGTAGTTAAGGACAACAGGGAGTTTGGCTACACCTTC. This translates into CASSVVKDNREFGYTF.

The table lists this clonotype with many counts. The chain carries TRBV25-1 and TRBJ1-2; D uncertain. The germline V gene encodes CDR1 MGHDK and CDR2 SYGVNS. The CDR3 consists of 10 residues. Trimming shortened V by 6 bases and J by 6 bases, and 5 bases separated the two germline ends. The CDR3 loop reads CASRGNGYTF. The CDR3 DNA sequence: TGTGCCAGCAGGGGGAATGGCTACACCTTC.

This clonotype was counted at least ten times. The gene calls are TRBV2 and TRBJ1-5, with 7 bases that match TRBD1. The germline V gene has CDR1 SNHLY and CDR2 FYNNEI. The CDR3 runs to 16 residues. The ends lost 5 bases at V and 1 base at J; junction bases unmatched: 8. CDR3 sequence (DNA): TGTGCCAGCAGTCGAAGGACAGGACCAAGCAATCAGCCCCAGCATTTT. Amino acid sequence: CASSRRTGPSNQPQHF. The full variable domain, completed using reference TRBV2 and TRBJ1-5, is EPEVTQTPSHQVTQMGQEVILRCVPISNHLYFYWYRQILGQKVEFLVSFYNNEISEKSEIFDDQFSVERPDGSNFTLKIRSTKLEDSAMYFCASSRRTGPSNQPQHFGDGTRLSIL.

This clonotype occurred many times. The V gene is TRBV12-3 or TRBV12-4, the J gene TRBJ2-7; D uncertain. The CDR3 totals 11 residues. V shed 4 bases and J shed 4 bases, with 5 bases lying between them. CDR3 sequence (DNA): TGTGCCAGCAGTTACAAGTACGAGCAGTACTTC. This codes for CASSYKYEQYF.

The V call is TRBV4-2, the J call TRBJ1-6; 7 nucleotides agree with TRBD1. J was trimmed by 7 bases and V by 1 base; bases with no gene match: 4. CDR1 LGHNA and CDR2 YNFKEQ come from the germline V gene. The CDR3 spans 15 residues. The CDR3 DNA is TGTGCCAGCAGCCAAGGACAGGGTATCAATTCACCCCTCCACTTT. It specifies CASSQGQGINSPLHF.

This clonotype was detected many times. J is TRBJ2-7 and V is TRBV7-9; D possibly corresponds to TRBD2 (6 bases). Deletions cut 5 bases from V and 4 bases from J, with 21 bases between. The germline V gene encodes CDR1 SEHNR and CDR2 FQNEAQ (reference sequence). CDR3 length equals 16 residues. In DNA, the CDR3 is TGTGCCAGCAGCACAAGCTTGGGGGAGCGGGTTTACGAGCAGTACTTC. Translation: CASSTSLGERVYEQYF.

This clonotype was picked up a small number of times. The gene calls are TRBV20-1 and TRBJ2-3, with D perhaps matching TRBD2 (6 bases). Germline V lookup: CDR1 DFQATT, CDR2 SNEGSKA (reference sequence). V dropped 1 base and J dropped 0 bases, with 17 bases sitting between them. The CDR3 loop spans 17 amino acids. In nucleotides, the CDR3 is TGCAGTGCTAGAGGGAGTCTTGGGCTAGCGAGCACAGATACGCAGTATTTT. Protein product: CSARGSLGLASTDTQYF.

The rearrangement links TRBV6-1 to TRBJ1-1; a weak D match, TRBD1 (5 bases). Germline lookup yields CDR1 MNHNS and CDR2 SASEGT. The CDR3 runs to 15 residues. V was pared by 5 bases and J by 0 bases, with 13 bases between. CDR3 loop: CASSRRGRMNTEAFF. CDR3 sequence (DNA): TGTGCCAGCAGTAGAAGGGGTAGAATGAACACTGAAGCTTTCTTT.

The sample holds many counts of this clonotype. This chain links TRBV2 with TRBJ2-5, with D perhaps matching TRBD2 (6 bases). CDR1 SNHLY and CDR2 FYNNEI come from the germline V gene. V lost 6 bases to trimming and J lost 1 base, with 12 bases between them. CDR3 length: 14 residues. CDR3 nucleotide sequence: TGTGCCAGCAGACCGGGGACTTCCCAAGAGACCCAGTACTTC. This sequence encodes CASRPGTSQETQYF.

This clonotype was recorded many times. A clone one base away is much larger, so this may be a read error. This chain links TRBV11-3 with TRBJ1-1, with TRBD1 matching over 9 bases. Germline CDR1 and CDR2: SGHNT and YENEEA. This CDR3 contains 16 residues. CDR3 amino acids: CANSLDLRQGDTEAFF. The CDR3 DNA follows: TGTGCCAACAGCTTAGATCTCCGACAGGGGGACACTGAAGCTTTCTTT. The full variable domain, completed using reference TRBV11-3 and TRBJ1-1, is EAGVVQSPRYKIIEKKQPVAFWCNPISGHNTLYWYLQNLGQGPELLIRYENEEAVDDSQLPKDRFSAERLKGVDSTLKIQPAELGDSAVYLCANSLDLRQGDTEAFFGQGTRLTVV.